The source of this T cell receptor beta chain is a study of blood T cell repertoires in COVID-19. Germline CDR1 reads GTSNPN; CDR2 reads SVGIG (reference sequence). The V and J ends lost 0 bases and 3 bases respectively, with 8 bases between them. CDR3 size: 13 residues. Original processing methods: The authors estimated nucleated cell counts from reference gene primer amplification. The table came from immunoSEQ multiplex PCR; TCRdb's copy has only in-frame clones and leaves some out. V and J calls and clone size are copied from that table; D and trimming were computed from the DNA. The sample records approximately 390,000 clones, approximately 86% being singletons.

Sequencing was done on a sample of PBMCs or T cells enriched from blood (not recorded which). The receptor was isolated from a woman between 35 and 50 years old with acute COVID-19. The chain has TRBV30 and TRBJ1-1; the D gene is possibly TRBD1 (5 bases). The CDR3 sequence is CAWSVGRDTEAFF. The CDR3 coding sequence is TGTGCCTGGAGTGTAGGCAGGGACACTGAAGCTTTCTTT.